The T cell receptor (beta chain) described here comes from a study of CD8+ T cells in alopecia areata. Treatment specified: oral pan-JAK inhibitor, 5-10 mg twice daily. Trimming removed 2 bases at V and 0 bases at J, with 12 bases between. Germline loops: CDR1 SGHDT, CDR2 YYEEEE. The CDR3 has 16 residues. TCR sequencing used cDNA made by reverse transcription of extracted RNA. Method: immunoSEQ multiplex PCR; TCRdb's copy keeps in-frame clones and lacks some. This table has 150,000 to 200,000 clones, less than 70% appearing once. The chain carries TRBV5-6 and TRBJ1-5; tentative D call: TRBD1 (6 bases). This sequence originates from a human donor with alopecia areata. Sequencing was performed on CD4+ T cells sorted from blood, taken at week 24, from a patient treated with tofacitinib. CDR3 loop: CASSFLDRVSNQPQHF. CDR3 bases: TGTGCCAGCAGCTTCCTGGACAGAGTTAGCAATCAGCCCCAGCATTTT. The full variable domain, with the rest looked up from reference TRBV5-6 and TRBJ1-5, is DAGVTQSPTHLIKTRGQQVTLRCSPKSGHDTVSWYQQALGQGPQFIFQYYEEEERQRGNFPDRFSGHQFPNYSSELNVNALLLGDSALYLCASSFLDRVSNQPQHFGDGTRLSIL.